This TCR beta chain originates from a study of human T cells and chemical hapten exposure. Overall study: The study lasted approximately 26 weeks, and patients were dosed weekly with diphenylcyclopropenone on the scalp throughout. Upper back patch tests used 0.01% DPC, scored after 6 days.

Noted time point: patch test 3, about 24 weeks after DPC sensitization. Stated treatment: therapeutic diphenylcyclopropenone sensitization with weekly scalp DPC. Details on this clonotype: Its antigen remains unknown.

Study-level findings and limits: It was expanded TCRs that formed significantly more large CDR3 similarity clusters than controls did.

Within the library, unique molecular identifiers were attached to each individual cDNA molecule. TCRdb itself ran the RACE reads through MiXCR, one entry per CDR3 protein. The repertoire holds about 64,000 distinct CDR3 sequences, with around 10% as singletons. The V gene's germline CDR1 is GTSNPN and CDR2 SVGIG (reference sequence). CDR3 length: 15 amino acids. With 3 bases clipped from V and 2 bases from J, the junction kept 7 bases outside the gene matches. The receptor was derived from a woman aged 25 to 39 with alopecia areata. Some clones in this sample may be carry-over from other donors' samples. The sequenced sample was whole blood, obtained in connection with sensitization to the hapten diphenylcyclopropenone (DPC). The rearrangement uses TRBV30 and TRBJ2-5; 9 positions agree with TRBD2. In DNA, the CDR3 is TGTGCCTGGAGCCCGTTGACTAGCGGACAAGAGACCCAGTACTTC. Amino acid sequence: CAWSPLTSGQETQYF.